This TCR beta chain was profiled in a study of blood T cell repertoires in COVID-19. The overall study: From the United States, Italy and Spain came samples of acute and convalescent COVID-19. The cDNA or gDNA used as material had been derived from T cells, B-cell-depleted T cells, or PBMCs.

Enrolment of Seattle patients took place during active infection, and they were followed longitudinally. By its share, this clone is medium-sized. Under the authors' procedure: Researchers report that nucleated cell counts were estimated from reference gene primer amplification. TCRdb keeps only in-frame clones here, not all; method: immunoSEQ multiplex PCR. V and J calls and clone size come straight from that table; D and trimming were deduced from the DNA. The sample lists approximately 90,000 clones, roughly 80% occurring once. Sequenced: peripheral blood. The clonotype originates from a man between 65 and 80 years old with COVID-19, enrolled during active disease.

CDR3 bases: TGTGCCAGCAGTGAAGGGACTAGCGGGGGTTACAATGAGCAGTTCTTC. Translation gives CASSEGTSGGYNEQFF. The V call is TRBV2, the J call TRBJ2-1; 13 positions agree with TRBD2. V was clipped by 1 base and J by 4 bases; unmatched bases: 1. The CDR3 runs to 16 residues. Per the germline V gene, CDR1 is SNHLY and CDR2 is FYNNEI.